This record looks at one T cell receptor (beta chain) sequence and its context. Libraries were prepared by immunoSEQ multiplex PCR; TCRdb keeps only in-frame clonotypes and omits some of them. The sample lists some 400,000 clones, roughly 86% seen once, with about 1% in the top ten. J was trimmed by 2 bases and V by 6 bases; bases with no gene match: 9. The CDR3 length is 16 residues. Per germline, CDR1 WNHNN and CDR2 SYGVQD (reference sequence). The sample is drawn from a study of blood T cell repertoires in COVID-19. Study information: Sites in the United States, Italy and Spain provided acute and convalescent COVID-19 samples. Sample material is recorded as cDNA or gDNA derived from T cells, B-cell-depleted T cells, or PBMCs.

Sequencing was carried out using peripheral blood. V and J are TRBV10-1 and TRBJ2-5; 10 bases are shared with TRBD2. The origin of this receptor is a human donor with acute or convalescent COVID-19. The donor label of this sample is uncertain. The CDR3 bases are TGCGCCAGCAGGGGGAAGCGGGAGGGAAAACAAGAGACCCAGTACTTC. Residues: CASRGKREGKQETQYF.